A single sample gave rise to the 30 T cell receptor beta chains below, sequenced in a study of control samples from healthy donors and cancer patients. Produced via immunoSEQ multiplex PCR; TCRdb's table is partial and in-frame only. The sample includes roughly 200,000 clones, roughly 94% seen only once; the top ten take more than 1.3%. Sequencing used blood. These receptor sequences come from a man aged 50 to 60 in good health.

V and J are TRBV9 and TRBJ1-2; D might be TRBD1 (6 bases). CDR3 length: 14 residues. CDR1 is SGDLS and CDR2 is YYNGEE in the germline V gene. With 7 bases removed from V and 1 base from J, the gap between germline ends came to 14 bases. CDR3 DNA sequence: TGTGCCAGCGGTCGACAGGCGAGTAACTATGGCTACACCTTC. Protein product: CASGRQASNYGYTF.

This chain connects TRBV6-5 to TRBJ1-4; D is possibly TRBD1 (5 bases). CDR1 is MNHEY and CDR2 is SVGAGI in the germline V gene. V was clipped by 6 bases and J by 8 bases, with 16 bases between them. This CDR3 comprises 14 residues. For the CDR3, the DNA is TGTGCCAGCAGCCTGAGAGGGGAAAACGAAAAACTGTTTTTT. This sequence encodes CASSLRGENEKLFF.

This chain's CDR3 is CASSPRSGGPSDEQFF. CDR3 sequence (DNA): TGCGCCAGCAGCCCGAGGAGCGGGGGGCCATCGGATGAGCAGTTCTTC. The rearrangement links TRBV5-1 to TRBJ2-1; 9 bases agree with TRBD2. The CDR3 totals 16 residues. Germline CDR1 and CDR2: SGHRS and YFSETQ. The V gene end was trimmed by 4 bases and the J gene end by 8 bases; junction bases not matched to a gene: 13.

The CDR3 here is CASSLQTGLGDGYTF. Written as DNA, the CDR3 is TGTGCCAGCTCACTACAGACAGGGCTGGGTGATGGCTACACCTTC. This rearrangement joins TRBV18 to TRBJ1-2; 7 bases line up with TRBD1. CDR1 and CDR2 from the germline V gene are KGHSH and LQKENI. V shed 4 bases and J 6 bases; nucleotides not matched to a gene: 11. The CDR3 runs 15 residues.

Comment on this clone: Other nucleotide sequences from this sample produce the same CDR3. This chain joins TRBV6-5 and TRBJ1-1; D remains ambiguous. Looked up from germline, CDR1 is MNHEY and CDR2 is SVGAGI. V lost 0 bases and J lost 6, with 8 bases in between. The CDR3 sequence is 13 residues long. The chain's CDR3 is CASSYSVGAEAFF. DNA of the CDR3: TGTGCCAGCAGTTACTCAGTTGGGGCTGAAGCTTTCTTT.

The gene calls are TRBV24-1 and TRBJ1-2, with D unresolved. The germline gives CDR1 KGHDR, CDR2 SFDVKD. The V and J ends lost 3 bases and 3 bases respectively, with 16 bases between them. The CDR3 length is 16 residues. The CDR3 loop reads CATSDPRTSKDYGYTF. CDR3 bases: TGTGCCACCAGTGATCCCCGGACGAGCAAGGACTATGGCTACACCTTC.

The chain carries TRBV12-3 or TRBV12-4 and TRBJ1-6; D unresolved. Trimming left V 5 bases short and J 3 bases short, with 2 bases between. The CDR3 totals 12 residues. CDR3 loop: CASSHYNSPLHF. The CDR3, as DNA: TGTGCCAGCAGTCACTATAATTCACCCCTCCACTTT.

The chain joins TRBV3-1 (or the pseudogene TRBV3-2) to TRBJ2-2, with TRBD1 identical over 9 bases. This CDR3 region has 14 residues. Germline lookup yields CDR1 LGHDT and CDR2 YNNKEL (reference sequence). The trim removed 8 bases at V and 7 bases at J, leaving 8 bases unmatched. As DNA, the CDR3 is TGTGCCAGCGCCAGGACAGGGGATGTCGGGGAGCTGTTTTTT. It encodes CASARTGDVGELFF.

A note on this clone: An end of the junction does not agree with germline; a read error may underlie this. Other nucleotide sequences in the sample specify the same CDR3. The chain carries TRBV4-1 and TRBJ1-1; D gene unclear. The CDR3 extends over 12 amino acids. Germline assignment: CDR1 MGHRA and CDR2 YSYEKL. CDR3 nucleotide sequence: TGCGCCAGCAGCCCGGACCTGAGTGAAGCCTTCTTT. It specifies CASSPDLSEAFF.

The chain couples TRBV29-1 to TRBJ2-1, with 7 bases that match TRBD2. Germline lookup yields CDR1 SQVTM and CDR2 ANQGSEA. The CDR3 has 13 residues. The ends lost 3 bases at V and 8 bases at J; junction bases unmatched: 7. CDR3 loop: CSVDREGMDEQFF. CDR3 sequence (DNA): TGCAGCGTTGACAGGGAGGGAATGGATGAGCAGTTCTTC.

This chain joins TRBV10-1 and TRBJ2-2; weak D call: TRBD1 (5 bases). The CDR3 sequence is 15 residues long. The germline V gene encodes CDR1 WNHNN and CDR2 SYGVQD (reference sequence). Trimming shortened V by 2 bases and J by 0 bases, and 7 bases separated the two germline ends. This CDR3 is CASSEQGANTGELFF. The CDR3 coding sequence is TGCGCCAGCAGTGAGCAGGGCGCGAACACCGGGGAGCTGTTTTTT.

The chain employs TRBV3-1 (or the pseudogene TRBV3-2) and TRBJ1-2; 7 bases are a match to TRBD1. The CDR3 spans 16 residues. With 0 bases clipped from V and 3 bases from J, the junction kept 7 bases outside the gene matches. Germline V gene data show CDR1 as LGHDT and CDR2 as YNNKEL (reference sequence). CDR3 coding DNA: TGTGCCAGCAGCCAAGATCATGACAGGGCTTACTATGGCTACACCTTC. Translating gives CASSQDHDRAYYGYTF.

This clone has a single count. The genes are TRBV6-2 or TRBV6-3 and TRBJ1-2, with D unclear. The CDR3 covers 13 residues. V shed 0 bases and J shed 4 bases, with 6 bases lying between them. Germline values: CDR1 MNHEY, CDR2 SVGEGT. DNA of the CDR3: TGTGCCAGCAGTTACTCGGGCACCTATGGCTACACCTTC. Encoded protein: CASSYSGTYGYTF.

The chain joins TRBV28 to TRBJ2-5, with D perhaps matching TRBD1 or TRBD2 (6 bases each). The CDR3 runs 16 residues. V shed 6 bases and J shed 6 bases, with 23 bases lying between them. Per germline, CDR1 MDHEN and CDR2 SYDVKM. In nucleotides, the CDR3 is TGTGCCAGCAGGTCTAGGCCCTTGGGGGGCACAAAGACCCAGTACTTC. This translates into CASRSRPLGGTKTQYF. Based on the CDR3 plus reference TRBV28 and TRBJ2-5, the full variable domain is DVKVTQSSRYLVKRTGEKVFLECVQDMDHENMFWYRQDPGLGLRLIYFSYDVKMKEKGDIPEGYSVSREKKERFSLILESASTNQTSMYLCASRSRPLGGTKTQYFGPGTRLLVL.

The chain combines TRBV30 with TRBJ1-6, with D possibly being TRBD1 (6 bases). The CDR3 covers 14 residues. The germline V and J ends were trimmed by 5 bases and 2 bases, with 10 bases remaining between them. Germline lookup yields CDR1 GTSNPN and CDR2 SVGIG (reference sequence). CDR3 sequence: CAWAKGAYNSPLHF. The CDR3 nucleotides are TGTGCCTGGGCCAAGGGGGCCTATAATTCACCCCTCCACTTT. The full variable domain, in which reference TRBV30 and TRBJ1-6 provide the parts outside the CDR3, is SQTIHQWPATLVQPVGSPLSLECTVEGTSNPNLYWYRQAAGRGLQLLFYSVGIGQISSEVPQNLSASRPQDRQFILSSKKLLLSDSGFYLCAWAKGAYNSPLHFGNGTRLTVT.

This clone was observed a single time. The J gene is TRBJ1-2, the V gene TRBV5-4; D may be TRBD1 (5 bases). Per the germline V gene, CDR1 is SGHNT and CDR2 is YYREEE (reference sequence). Trimming removed 4 bases from V and 3 bases from J, with 16 bases in between. CDR3 length: 15 amino acids. The CDR3, as DNA: TGTGCCAGCAGCCAAAGACAGTTTATCGACTATGGCTACACCTTC. It is translated as CASSQRQFIDYGYTF.

V and J are TRBV2 and TRBJ1-1; D possibly corresponds to TRBD1 (5 bases). The CDR3 has 13 amino acids. Per the germline V gene, CDR1 is SNHLY and CDR2 is FYNNEI. V was clipped by 11 bases and J by 2 bases, with 15 bases between them. CDR3: CAGTRGVNTEAFF. As DNA, the CDR3 is TGTGCCGGGACCCGGGGAGTTAACACTGAAGCTTTCTTT. Full variable domain (remainder filled in from reference TRBV2 and TRBJ1-1): EPEVTQTPSHQVTQMGQEVILRCVPISNHLYFYWYRQILGQKVEFLVSFYNNEISEKSEIFDDQFSVERPDGSNFTLKIRSTKLEDSAMYFCAGTRGVNTEAFFGQGTRLTVV.

This sequence joins TRBV21-1 and TRBJ1-3; the D call in the table, TRBD1, was not verified against the DNA. TRBV21-1 is termed a pseudogene. The CDR3 spans 22 residues. CDR3 sequence: CASSNALLFCRGRALSGNTIYF. The CDR3 DNA sequence: TGTGCCAGCAGCAACGCTTTGCTGTTCTGCAGGGGTAGGGCCCTCTCTGGAAACACCATATATTTT.

This chain connects TRBV2 to TRBJ1-1; possible D gene TRBD1, 5 bases. Trimming shortened V by 10 bases and J by 2 bases, and 11 bases separated the two germline ends. The CDR3 sequence is 12 residues long. Germline values: CDR1 SNHLY, CDR2 FYNNEI. CDR3 residues: CATQGPNTEAFF. Written as DNA, the CDR3 is TGTGCCACCCAGGGTCCTAACACTGAAGCTTTCTTT.

V is TRBV5-1 and J is TRBJ2-3, with TRBD2 matching 10 bases. The CDR3 is made up of 16 amino acids. Germline V gene lookup returns CDR1 SGHRS and CDR2 YFSETQ. The J segment lost 4 bases and the V segment lost 4 bases, leaving 9 bases of the junction unmatched. Written as DNA, the CDR3 is TGCGCCAGCAGCAGTACTAGCGGGGATTGGTCAGATACGCAGTATTTT. Its protein is CASSSTSGDWSDTQYF.

With regard to this clone: One junction end disagrees with the germline gene, perhaps due to a read error. The chain is built from TRBV6-5 and TRBJ1-4; 7 bases are a match to TRBD1. Germline V gives CDR1 MNHEY, CDR2 SVGAGI. This CDR3 contains 14 residues. CDR3 coding DNA: TGTGCCAGCAGTCGCGGGACAGTCAATGAAAAACTATTTTTT. This sequence encodes CASSRGTVNEKLFF.

The chain joins TRBV5-1 to TRBJ2-7; TRBD1 agrees at 8 bases. The ends lost 4 bases at V and 1 base at J; junction bases unmatched: 10. The CDR3 loop spans 16 amino acids. Germline values: CDR1 SGHRS, CDR2 YFSETQ. The CDR3 sequence: CASSAGPGQVSYEQYV. The DNA for the CDR3 is TGCGCCAGCAGCGCTGGGCCGGGACAGGTGTCCTACGAGCAGTACGTC.

This chain uses TRBV18 with TRBJ1-6; D gene unclear. Between the trimmed V and J ends, which lost 4 bases and 10 bases, there was a span of 14 bases. The CDR3 has 14 residues. Germline values: CDR1 KGHSH, CDR2 LQKENI. The CDR3 nucleotides are TGTGCCAGCTCACGTACAAGTCCCCACTCACCCCTCCACTTT. Translated, it gives CASSRTSPHSPLHF.

The V and J genes are TRBV7-9 and TRBJ2-3; TRBD1 might be the D (6 bases). Between the trimmed V and J ends, which lost 5 bases and 3 bases, there was a span of 15 bases. Germline CDR1 and CDR2: SEHNR and FQNEAQ (reference sequence). CDR3 size: 15 residues. The DNA for the CDR3 is TGTGCCAGCAGCCCCAGGGGCCCAGGGACAGATACGCAGTATTTT. Protein: CASSPRGPGTDTQYF. Supplemented by reference TRBV7-9 and TRBJ2-3, the full variable domain reads DTGVSQNPRHKITKRGQNVTFRCDPISEHNRLYWYRQTLGQGPEFLTYFQNEAQLEKSRLLSDRFSAERPKGSFSTLEIQRTEQGDSAMYLCASSPRGPGTDTQYFGPGTRLTVL.

V usage is TRBV6-6 and J usage is TRBJ1-3, with D uncertain. The CDR3 is 14 amino acids. V lost 2 bases and J 2 bases, leaving 7 bases between the germline ends. Looked up from germline, CDR1 is MNHNY and CDR2 is SVGAGI (reference sequence). CDR3 DNA: TGTGCCAGCAGTTACGTACGAGCTGGAAACACCATATATTTT. Protein sequence: CASSYVRAGNTIYF.

J is TRBJ2-5 and V is TRBV11-1; unclear D gene. The ends were cut back, 4 bases at V and 0 bases at J, with 3 bases in the middle. The CDR3 loop spans 12 amino acids. From germline, CDR1 is SGHAT and CDR2 FQDESV (reference sequence). The CDR3 region has the DNA TGTGCCAGCAGCTCTAACCAAGAGACCCAGTACTTC. Translation gives CASSSNQETQYF. The full variable domain, with the rest looked up from reference TRBV11-1 and TRBJ2-5, is EAEVAQSPRYKITEKSQAVAFWCDPISGHATLYWYRQILGQGPELLVQFQDESVVDDSQLPKDRFSAERLKGVDSTLKIQPAELGDSAMYLCASSSNQETQYFGPGTRLLVL.

V and J are TRBV6-1 and TRBJ1-2; possibly TRBD1 for D (6 bases). CDR1 and CDR2 from the germline V gene are MNHNS and SASEGT. This CDR3 region has 14 residues. V lost 3 bases, J lost 8 bases, and 16 bases lay in between. Here the CDR3 DNA reads TGTGCCAGCAGTGAGGGTACGGGGGCGCGAGGCTACACCTTC. It specifies CASSEGTGARGYTF.

The chain has TRBV19 and TRBJ1-5; tentatively, D is TRBD1 (5 bases). This CDR3 contains 15 residues. With 3 bases removed from V and 7 bases from J, the gap between germline ends came to 16 bases. Per germline, CDR1 LNHDA and CDR2 SQIVND (reference sequence). This CDR3 is CASSISGQGGQPQHF. As DNA, the CDR3 is TGTGCCAGTAGTATCAGTGGGCAGGGTGGACAGCCCCAGCATTTT. Supplemented by reference TRBV19 and TRBJ1-5, the full variable domain reads DGGITQSPKYLFRKEGQNVTLSCEQNLNHDAMYWYRQDPGQGLRLIYYSQIVNDFQKGDIAEGYSVSREKKESFPLTVTSAQKNPTAFYLCASSISGQGGQPQHFGDGTRLSIL.

The chain has TRBV18 and TRBJ2-7; a possible D gene is TRBD2 (5 bases). The germline gives CDR1 KGHSH, CDR2 LQKENI. The CDR3 extends over 15 amino acids. V gave up 3 bases and J gave up 2 bases, with 14 bases separating them. The CDR3: CASSPYWENPYEQYV. The CDR3 bases are TGTGCCAGCTCACCTTACTGGGAGAACCCCTACGAGCAGTACGTC.

The chain links TRBV5-4 to TRBJ1-2; D is possibly TRBD1 (5 bases). There are 15 residues in the CDR3. CDR1 and CDR2 (germline): SGHNT, YYREEE (reference sequence). V lost 2 bases and J lost 7, with 18 bases in between. The CDR3 protein is CASSLGGGAAGGYTF. As DNA, the CDR3 is TGTGCCAGCAGCTTAGGAGGAGGGGCAGCGGGTGGCTACACCTTC.